Below are 15 T cell receptor beta chains sequenced from a single sample in a study of OX40 agonist ivuxolimab in advanced cancers. The table came from immunoSEQ multiplex PCR; TCRdb's copy has only in-frame clones and leaves some out. The sample holds approximately 39,000 clones, 88% seen once. The specimen was CD4+ or CD8+ T cells sorted from blood, collected in a trial of the OX40 agonist ivuxolimab. The receptors were sampled from an adult with an advanced solid tumor such as melanoma, head and neck, liver or kidney cancer.

This sequence joins TRBV11-2 and TRBJ1-3, with D unclear. The germline V and J ends were trimmed by 5 bases and 3 bases, with 17 bases remaining between them. Per germline, CDR1 SGHAT and CDR2 FQNNGV. CDR3 length: 16 residues. The CDR3 is CASSPGPSGLGNTIYF. CDR3 coding DNA: TGTGCCAGCAGCCCGGGTCCCTCCGGGCTTGGAAACACCATATATTTT.

The V and J genes are TRBV4-3 and TRBJ1-2; TRBD1 matches at 7 bases. CDR3 length: 16 amino acids. The germline V gene has CDR1 LGHNA and CDR2 YSLEER. V dropped 0 bases and J dropped 1; count of bases not matched to a gene: 5. The CDR3 protein is CASSQDIRGGNYGYTF. The CDR3 DNA sequence: TGCGCCAGCAGCCAAGATATCAGGGGGGGTAACTATGGCTACACCTTC.

The chain employs TRBV7-6 and TRBJ2-3; weak D call: TRBD1 (7 bases). Germline V gene lookup returns CDR1 SGHVS and CDR2 FNYEAQ. The CDR3 extends over 15 amino acids. V was cut by 5 bases and J by 2 bases, with 14 bases left in between. In nucleotides, the CDR3 is TGTGCCAGCAGCCTCAGGGGGGTAACCACAGATACGCAGTATTTT. This gives the protein CASSLRGVTTDTQYF.

This clone was observed a single time. The chain joins TRBV5-4 to TRBJ2-1; D is perhaps TRBD1 or TRBD2 (6 bases each). Deletions cut 3 bases from V and 10 bases from J, with 11 bases between. Per the germline V gene, CDR1 is SGHNT and CDR2 is YYREEE (reference sequence). The CDR3 covers 12 residues. The CDR3 region is CASSWGLAEQFF. The DNA for the CDR3 is TGTGCCAGCAGCTGGGGGCTAGCGGAGCAGTTCTTC.

The chain has TRBV29-1 and TRBJ2-7, with TRBD2 identical over 14 bases. J was trimmed by 4 bases and V by 0 bases; bases with no gene match: 5. In germline, CDR1 is SQVTM, CDR2 ANQGSEA. The CDR3 sequence is 16 residues long. The CDR3 sequence: CSVEDPGTSGSYEQYF. CDR3 DNA sequence: TGCAGCGTTGAAGATCCGGGGACTAGCGGGAGTTACGAGCAGTACTTC.

V is TRBV5-6 and J is TRBJ2-2; D uncertain. The V and J ends lost 5 bases and 8 bases respectively, with 7 bases between them. There are 11 residues in the CDR3. In germline, CDR1 is SGHDT, CDR2 YYEEEE. The CDR3 coding sequence is TGTGCCAGCAGTCTCCTGGGGGAGCTGTTTTTT. Translated, it gives CASSLLGELFF.

This chain connects TRBV13 to TRBJ2-7; 10 bases map to TRBD2. Per germline, CDR1 PRHDT and CDR2 FYEKMQ (reference sequence). This CDR3 has 15 residues. V lost 5 bases to trimming and J lost 3 bases; unmatched junction nucleotides: 7. The CDR3: CASSRGLALGYEQYF. The CDR3 bases are TGTGCCAGCAGCCGGGGACTAGCGCTTGGCTACGAGCAGTACTTC.

This chain joins TRBV5-6 and TRBJ2-1, with D hard to call. The germline V and J ends were trimmed by 1 base and 7 bases, with 6 bases remaining between them. This CDR3 comprises 12 residues. Germline V gene lookup returns CDR1 SGHDT and CDR2 YYEEEE. For the CDR3, the DNA is TGTGCCAGCAGCTTGTACTTAAATGAGCAGTTCTTC. This encodes CASSLYLNEQFF.

The CDR3 DNA sequence: TGTGCCAGCAGCTTACAGGTCGGAAACAATGAGCAGTTCTTC. It codes for CASSLQVGNNEQFF. V gene TRBV7-6 combines with J gene TRBJ2-1; no clear D gene. Trimming removed 2 bases at V and 5 bases at J, with 10 bases between. The CDR3 is made up of 14 amino acids. CDR1 is SGHVS and CDR2 is FNYEAQ in the germline V gene.

As DNA, the CDR3 is TGTGCCAGCAGTTACGCACTAGGCGCAGGGGAGCAGTACTTC. Translating gives CASSYALGAGEQYF. The V call is TRBV6-5, the J call TRBJ2-7, with D possibly called TRBD1 or TRBD2 (5 bases each). The CDR3 length is 14 residues. Trimming took 2 bases from V and 7 from J, leaving 15 bases between them. Per the germline V gene, CDR1 is MNHEY and CDR2 is SVGAGI.

J is TRBJ2-1 and V is TRBV27; a weak D match, TRBD2 (5 bases). Looked up from germline, CDR1 is MNHEY and CDR2 is SMNVEV (reference sequence). This CDR3 comprises 13 residues. The V end was cut by 7 bases, the J end by 7 bases, with 14 bases between. DNA for the CDR3: TGTGCCAGCACCCCGGGATCGCCAAATGAGCAGTTCTTC. It encodes CASTPGSPNEQFF.

There are a few counts of this clone. This sequence joins TRBV13 and TRBJ2-1, with 10 nucleotides matching TRBD2. V lost 6 bases to trimming and J lost 6 bases; unmatched junction nucleotides: 11. This CDR3 region has 16 residues. In germline, CDR1 is PRHDT, CDR2 FYEKMQ (reference sequence). The CDR3 reads CASSDLAGAMSNEQFF. Here the CDR3 DNA reads TGTGCCAGCAGTGATCTAGCGGGAGCGATGAGCAATGAGCAGTTCTTC. Complete variable domain (other parts from reference TRBV13 and TRBJ2-1): AAGVIQSPRHLIKEKRETATLKCYPIPRHDTVYWYQQGPGQDPQFLISFYEKMQSDKGSIPDRFSAQQFSDYHSELNMSSLELGDSALYFCASSDLAGAMSNEQFFGPGTRLTVL.

The chain uses TRBV5-1 and TRBJ2-1, with D perhaps matching TRBD1 (5 bases). The CDR3 has 15 amino acids. Germline V lookup: CDR1 SGHRS, CDR2 YFSETQ. V dropped 1 base and J dropped 5 bases, with 13 bases sitting between them. The CDR3 nucleotides read TGCGCCAGCAGCTTGTTGGACAAGTTGGACAATGAGCAGTTCTTC. This encodes CASSLLDKLDNEQFF.

This chain uses TRBV6-5 with TRBJ1-1; D not resolved. Trimming stripped 7 bases from V and 4 bases from J, with 13 bases between. Germline lookup yields CDR1 MNHEY and CDR2 SVGAGI. The CDR3 consists of 13 residues. The chain's CDR3 is CASMQATVTEAFF. The CDR3 region has the DNA TGTGCCAGCATGCAAGCCACGGTCACTGAAGCTTTCTTT.

This chain joins TRBV30 and TRBJ2-3; D gene ambiguous. This CDR3 is 13 amino acids long. V dropped 4 bases and J dropped 1 base, with 9 bases sitting between them. Germline V gene sequence: CDR1 GTSNPN, CDR2 SVGIG (reference sequence). The CDR3 protein is CAWIDGRTDTQYF. In nucleotides, the CDR3 is TGTGCCTGGATCGATGGCCGCACAGATACGCAGTATTTT.